The text below deals with one T cell receptor (beta chain). Its binding antigen is unknown. Base-call qualities are not available, and no considerably larger clone is one nucleotide away. The method behind the library was PCR. The run used an Illumina HiSeq 2500. To normalize quantification of the TCRbeta repertoire, the TCR libraries were built with molecular barcoding that relied on unique molecular identifiers. TCRdb ran its own pipeline on the public reads, namely fastp trimming at Q25 and MiXCR clone calling, and kept in-frame beta chains. Identical CDR3 protein sequences are pooled into one entry, listed with their most common genes and DNA. For this sample there are about 440,000 distinct CDR3 sequences; around two fifths appear just once. The ten most abundant clones make up under 35% of the sample. According to the study, the label for this sample's treatment or condition signals: allogeneic hematopoietic cell transplantation with graft depleted of TCRalphabeta T cells and CD19 B cells. The transplant recipients were children given TCRalphabeta/CD19-depleted allogeneic hematopoietic cell grafts.

This sample is drawn from a study of T-cell reconstitution after alpha-beta-depleted transplantation in children (dated by TCRdb to about 2016). With regard to the full study: Using TCR repertoire profiling, the study followed T-cell immune reconstitution in a quantitative way in children after TCRalphabeta/CD19-depleted allogeneic hematopoietic cell transplantation.

Summary of the overall study and its limitations: The high TCRbeta diversity at day 60 in some patients was ascribed to recipient T cells and intrathymic progenitors that had survived conditioning. The apparently early alphabetaT-cell count recovery about two months after transplant was reportedly dependent on only several hundred rapidly expanded clones derived from non-depleted graft cells. Over subsequent months, a decline in hyperexpanded clone frequencies was noted, and after one year, T-cell counts and TCRbeta diversity were mostly ascribed to newly produced T cells.

This specimen was PBMCs, taken before TCRalphabeta/CD19-depleted stem cell transplant. The TCR was taken from a girl aged 2 to 9 with aplastic anemia, due to receive a stem cell transplant.

The nucleotide sequence is TGCAGTGCTCCGTTAGTGGGAGTAGGGGCAGATACGCAGTATTTT. Translated, this gives CSAPLVGVGADTQYF. The chain uses TRBV20-1 and TRBJ2-3; the D gene is perhaps TRBD1 or TRBD2, as each covers 5 bases. CDR1 and CDR2, per the germline V gene (reference sequence), are DFQATT and SNEGSKA. The CDR3 has 15 amino acids, counting the end cysteine and phenylalanine. The retained sequence is limited to the CDR3, 45 bases, with the frame set at the first base. V gives up 5 bases and J gives up 4 bases, and the segment between their germline ends measures 19 bases.